This T cell receptor beta chain stems from a study of shared clonotypes between healthy human individuals. Sequencing was performed with immunoSEQ multiplex PCR; in TCRdb, only in-frame clones are kept and a portion is missing. This sample has about 490,000 clones, with 70% to 85% found just once. The V segment lost 4 bases and the J segment 9 bases; nucleotides outside the gene matches: 13. CDR3 size: 16 residues. Germline V CDR1 and CDR2: GTSNPN, SVGIG (reference sequence). This receptor was identified in a woman in her forties in good health. Some clones in this sample may be carry-over from other donors' samples. The chain recombines TRBV30 with TRBJ2-1; the match to TRBD2 covers 12 bases. The sequenced material came from PBMCs. In DNA, the CDR3 is TGTGCCTGGATAGAGTCGGCTAGCGGGAGGGCCTCTGAGCAGTTCTTC. It is translated as CAWIESASGRASEQFF.